One sample yielded the 17 T cell receptor beta chains listed below, sequenced in a study of CD8 T cells in ankylosing spondylitis. Points from the study as a whole: Roughly eight highly homologous variants made up a TCR beta motif that seemed to typify ankylosing spondylitis blood.

MiXCR, run by TCRdb on the 5' RACE reads, gives a single entry per CDR3 protein. The table lists approximately 540,000 distinct CDR3 sequences, roughly an eighth of them singletons. These TCRs' antigens remain unknown. What was sequenced was blood, either unsorted or a sorted T cell fraction (not recorded which). The receptors derive from a male donor with ankylosing spondylitis.

The rearrangement joins TRBV27 to TRBJ2-7; TRBD1 or TRBD2 may be the D gene (6 bases each). The CDR3 sequence is 14 residues long. Germline V gene data show CDR1 as MNHEY and CDR2 as SMNVEV (reference sequence). Trimming left V 6 bases short and J 3 bases short, with 15 bases between. The CDR3 DNA is TGTGCCAGCAGCCCCCCGGGGGCCGACTACGAGCAGTACTTC. Protein: CASSPPGADYEQYF.

CDR3 sequence reads: CASSRLLAADEQFF. DNA for the CDR3: TGCGCCAGCAGCCGCCTACTGGCGGCGGATGAGCAGTTCTTC. The rearrangement uses TRBV4-1 and TRBJ2-1; D gene unclear. Trimming pared 4 bases from V and 8 bases from J, leaving 15 bases between. The CDR3 runs to 14 residues. From germline, CDR1 is MGHRA and CDR2 YSYEKL.

V gene TRBV6-5 combines with J gene TRBJ2-5; 8 bases fit TRBD2. V shed 4 bases and J 3 bases; nucleotides not matched to a gene: 4. CDR3 length equals 14 residues. Germline V CDR1 and CDR2: MNHEY, SVGAGI. Written as DNA, the CDR3 is TGTGCCAGCAGTTTTCCGGGGGGGGAAGAGACCCAGTACTTC. It encodes CASSFPGGEETQYF.

This clonotype has only a few counts. This chain joins TRBV11-3 and TRBJ2-1, with D unresolved. V was cut by 5 bases and J by 0 bases, with 14 bases left in between. The CDR3 is 16 residues long. Germline CDR1 is SGHNT and CDR2 is YENEEA. CDR3 sequence reads: CASSRTAFTSYNEQFF. The CDR3, as DNA: TGTGCCAGCAGCCGGACGGCCTTCACCTCCTACAATGAGCAGTTCTTC.

Comment on this clonotype: A much larger clone lies a single base off, so this may be a read error. The rearrangement uses TRBV6-5 and TRBJ2-1, with 7 bases fitting TRBD2. Per the germline V gene, CDR1 is MNHEY and CDR2 is SVGAGI. The CDR3 runs to 16 residues. V was clipped by 6 bases and J by 0 bases; unmatched bases: 8. CDR3 region: CASRFTSDHSYNEQFF. Written as DNA, the CDR3 is TGTGCCAGCAGATTTACTAGCGACCACTCCTACAATGAGCAGTTCTTC.

The CDR3 DNA reads TGTGCCAGCAGCTTCCAGGCGAACACTGAAGCTTTCTTT. Amino acids: CASSFQANTEAFF. This chain uses TRBV16 with TRBJ1-1; no clear D. The CDR3 spans 13 residues. Trimming removed 5 bases from V and 1 base from J, with 8 bases in between. CDR1 KGHSY and CDR2 FQNENV come from the germline V gene. The variable domain in full, completed from reference TRBV16 and TRBJ1-1, reads GEEVAQTPKHLVRGEGQKAKLYCAPIKGHSYVFWYQQVLKNEFKFLISFQNENVFDETGMPKERFSAKCLPNSPCSLEIQATKLEDSAVYFCASSFQANTEAFFGQGTRLTVV.

This clonotype was counted ten times or more. This sequence joins TRBV7-6 and TRBJ2-7; D possibly uses TRBD1 or TRBD2 (5 bases each). In germline, CDR1 is SGHVS, CDR2 FNYEAQ. The length of the CDR3 is 14 residues. Trimming pared 1 base from V and 7 bases from J, leaving 14 bases between. The CDR3 DNA sequence: TGTGCCAGCAGCTTAGAAGTGGGGGTGAGGGAGCAGTACTTC. It yields the protein CASSLEVGVREQYF.

This clonotype appeared a few times. The gene calls are TRBV28 and TRBJ2-4; TRBD1 aligns across 7 bases. CDR1 and CDR2 from the germline V gene are MDHEN and SYDVKM. This CDR3 has 13 amino acids. V was pared by 7 bases and J by 8 bases, with 8 bases of the junction left unmatched. The CDR3 loop reads CASKPGTVDIQYF. The CDR3 nucleotides read TGTGCCAGCAAACCCGGGACAGTTGACATTCAGTACTTC.

This clonotype was recorded many times. J is TRBJ2-7 and V is TRBV4-1; D not certain. CDR1 is MGHRA, CDR2 YSYEKL, per germline. V dropped 0 bases and J dropped 6 bases, with 9 bases sitting between them. There are 13 residues in the CDR3. CDR3 coding DNA: TGCGCCAGCAGCCAAGAAGAACGACGCGAGCAGTACTTC. It specifies CASSQEERREQYF.

This clonotype was counted between two and nine times. The chain employs TRBV5-1 and TRBJ2-5; D unresolved. Germline assignment: CDR1 SGHRS and CDR2 YFSETQ. The CDR3 length is 11 residues. Trimming pared 7 bases from V and 2 bases from J, leaving 6 bases between. Here the CDR3 reads CASLGQETQYF. CDR3 sequence (DNA): TGCGCCAGCTTGGGACAAGAGACCCAGTACTTC.

The chain combines TRBV11-2 with TRBJ2-5; the D gene is possibly TRBD2 (6 bases). There are 15 residues in the CDR3. Germline V gives CDR1 SGHAT, CDR2 FQNNGV. The germline V and J ends were trimmed by 4 bases and 5 bases, with 17 bases remaining between them. Here the CDR3 reads CASSSNSGRRETQYF. The DNA of the CDR3 is TGTGCCAGCAGCTCCAACTCCGGGAGACGGGAGACCCAGTACTTC.

This clonotype occurred a few times. The chain uses TRBV10-3 and TRBJ2-7; D is uncertain. Germline V gives CDR1 ENHRY, CDR2 SYGVKD. Trimming pared 1 base from V and 3 bases from J, leaving 4 bases between. The CDR3 loop spans 12 amino acids. CDR3 in amino acids: CAISEFNYEQYV. CDR3 nucleotides: TGTGCCATCAGTGAGTTCAACTACGAGCAGTACGTC.

This sequence joins TRBV4-1 and TRBJ1-4; TRBD1 aligns across 7 bases. After removal of 8 bases from V and 3 bases from J, the junction contained 12 bases not matched to a gene. The V gene's germline CDR1 is MGHRA and CDR2 YSYEKL. The CDR3 contains 16 residues. The chain's CDR3 is CASRTDRERSNEKLFF. The CDR3 nucleotides read TGCGCCAGCCGGACCGACAGGGAGCGATCTAATGAAAAACTGTTTTTT.

This clonotype showed up many times. This CDR3 reads CASSRGDRDTDTQYF. The CDR3 region has the DNA TGTGCCAGCAGTCGAGGGGACAGGGACACAGATACGCAGTATTTT. The chain employs TRBV6-4 and TRBJ2-3; 9 nucleotides align to TRBD1. CDR1 MRHNA and CDR2 SNTAGT come from the germline V gene. The CDR3 contains 15 residues. J gave up 2 bases and V 5 bases, and 5 bases lay outside the gene matches.

The chain recombines TRBV2 with TRBJ2-2; D gene uncertain. The CDR3 covers 12 residues. CDR1 and CDR2 (germline): SNHLY, FYNNEI. Trimming cost V 6 bases and J 8 bases, with 10 bases left between them. The CDR3 sequence is CASRPGAGELFF. CDR3 bases: TGTGCCAGCAGACCCGGAGCAGGGGAGCTGTTTTTT.

A few counts support this clonotype. The chain is built from TRBV12-3 or TRBV12-4 and TRBJ1-1, with D maybe TRBD1 (5 bases). V lost 7 bases and J 3 bases, leaving 18 bases between the germline ends. The CDR3 extends over 15 amino acids. CDR3 amino acids: CASTAGNSPDTEAFF. Here the CDR3 DNA reads TGTGCCAGCACCGCAGGGAACAGTCCGGACACTGAAGCTTTCTTT.

J is TRBJ2-7 and V is TRBV20-1; the D is unclear. Germline V gives CDR1 DFQATT, CDR2 SNEGSKA (reference sequence). V lost 6 bases, J lost 7 bases, and 16 bases lay in between. The CDR3 spans 12 residues. DNA for the CDR3: TGCAGTGCCCTTAAGCGAGAAGGGGAGCAGTACGTC. Amino acid sequence: CSALKREGEQYV.